The 12 T cell receptor beta chains in this list originate from one sample, sequenced in a study of blood T cell repertoires in COVID-19. Sequencing was performed with immunoSEQ multiplex PCR; in TCRdb, only in-frame clones are kept and a portion is missing. The repertoire holds about 11,000 clones, with over 75% as singletons. Sequences were obtained from peripheral blood. The receptors stem from a human donor in a cohort sampled during active COVID-19.

The chain employs TRBV6-5 and TRBJ1-4; 10 bases are shared with TRBD1. Trimming took 4 bases from V and 12 from J; bases not matched to a gene: 14. The CDR3 length is 16 residues. Germline lookup yields CDR1 MNHEY and CDR2 SVGAGI. The CDR3 DNA follows: TGTGCCAGCAGTTCCCACCGGGACAGGGGTCGGGGGCAACTGTTTTTT. Its protein product is CASSSHRDRGRGQLFF.

This clone is a singleton in its sample. The V gene is TRBV5-1, the J gene TRBJ2-2, with D tentatively TRBD1 (6 bases). V was trimmed by 0 bases and J by 0 bases, leaving 6 bases between them. The length of the CDR3 is 15 residues. Looked up from germline, CDR1 is SGHRS and CDR2 is YFSETQ. As DNA, the CDR3 is TGCGCCAGCAGCTTGGGGACAGCGAACACCGGGGAGCTGTTTTTT. The encoded protein is CASSLGTANTGELFF.

The CDR3 loop is CASSQVSGGAYEQYF. CDR3 DNA sequence: TGTGCCAGCAGCCAAGTGTCGGGAGGGGCCTACGAGCAGTACTTC. J is TRBJ2-7 and V is TRBV3-1 (or the pseudogene TRBV3-2), with TRBD2 identical over 8 bases. The germline V gene encodes CDR1 LGHDT and CDR2 YNNKEL (reference sequence). The CDR3 is 15 amino acids. The V segment lost 1 base and the J segment 2 bases; nucleotides outside the gene matches: 4.

The chain is built from TRBV6-6 and TRBJ2-7; 9 positions agree with TRBD1. The CDR3 totals 15 residues. Germline V lookup: CDR1 MNHNY, CDR2 SVGAGI (reference sequence). V gave up 0 bases and J gave up 3 bases; unmatched junction bases: 3. The CDR3 reads CASSYSRGQGYEQYF. The CDR3 region has the DNA TGTGCCAGCAGTTACTCTAGGGGACAGGGCTACGAGCAGTACTTC.

The chain carries TRBV28 and TRBJ2-7; 7 bases match TRBD1. V lost 4 bases and J lost 0; bases outside the gene matches: 15. The V gene's germline CDR1 is MDHEN and CDR2 SYDVKM. CDR3 length: 18 residues. CDR3 nucleotides: TGTGCCAGCAGTTCCTCTGAAATAGACAGGGAGAGCTCCTACGAGCAGTACTTC. This gives the protein CASSSSEIDRESSYEQYF.

This chain connects TRBV7-6 to TRBJ2-7; the match to TRBD2 covers 10 bases. V dropped 1 base and J dropped 1; count of bases not matched to a gene: 4. Germline CDR1 and CDR2: SGHVS and FNYEAQ. The CDR3 length is 16 residues. CDR3 in DNA: TGTGCCAGCAGCTTAGAGAGCGGGAGGGTTTCCTACGAGCAGTACTTC. Encoded protein: CASSLESGRVSYEQYF.

The chain carries TRBV5-8 and TRBJ1-3; TRBD1 might be the D (6 bases). The germline V gene has CDR1 SGHTS and CDR2 YDEGEE. Trimming pared 0 bases from V and 2 bases from J, leaving 15 bases between. The CDR3 is made up of 17 amino acids. The CDR3 coding sequence is TGTGCCAGCAGCTTGGGGCTTTTGGGGACAACTGGAAACACCATATATTTT. Protein sequence: CASSLGLLGTTGNTIYF.

There are a few counts of this clone. The chain combines TRBV18 with TRBJ2-7; tentative D call: TRBD1 (6 bases). Trimming took 0 bases from V and 3 from J, leaving 6 bases between them. The CDR3 spans 13 residues. CDR1 and CDR2 from the germline V gene are KGHSH and LQKENI. CDR3 residues: CASSPPQGYEQYF. The DNA of the CDR3 is TGTGCCAGCTCACCACCACAGGGCTACGAGCAGTACTTC.

The chain uses TRBV7-6 and TRBJ2-5; 7 bases map to TRBD1. The CDR3 extends over 15 amino acids. The junction had 6 bases not matched to a gene; V was cut back by 3 bases and J by 2 bases. Germline V gene sequence: CDR1 SGHVS, CDR2 FNYEAQ. Here the CDR3 reads CASSFGTAQQETQYF. DNA of the CDR3: TGTGCCAGCAGCTTCGGGACAGCTCAGCAAGAGACCCAGTACTTC.

The J gene is TRBJ2-5, the V gene TRBV25-1; TRBD1 is a possible D gene (5 bases). This CDR3 has 16 residues. Germline CDR1 reads MGHDK; CDR2 reads SYGVNS. The germline V and J ends were trimmed by 1 base and 0 bases, with 12 bases remaining between them. As DNA, the CDR3 is TGTGCCAGCAGTGAATCAGCAGGGCAGTACCAAGAGACCCAGTACTTC. Amino acids: CASSESAGQYQETQYF.

The chain joins TRBV28 to TRBJ2-5; possibly TRBD1 for D (8 bases). Trimming pared 5 bases from V and 5 bases from J, leaving 21 bases between. The CDR3 is 16 amino acids. Germline CDR1 and CDR2: MDHEN and SYDVKM. DNA for the CDR3: TGTGCCAGCAGTCCCACAGGGGGGGAGATGGGTGAGACCCAGTACTTC. Encoded protein: CASSPTGGEMGETQYF. The full variable domain, its missing parts supplied by reference TRBV28 and TRBJ2-5, is DVKVTQSSRYLVKRTGEKVFLECVQDMDHENMFWYRQDPGLGLRLIYFSYDVKMKEKGDIPEGYSVSREKKERFSLILESASTNQTSMYLCASSPTGGEMGETQYFGPGTRLLVL.

The CDR3 bases are TGTGCCAGCACTACAGGGGTCACCGGGGAGCTGTTTTTT. This translates into CASTTGVTGELFF. The rearrangement links TRBV7-2 to TRBJ2-2, with 7 nucleotides matching TRBD1. Germline V CDR1 and CDR2: SGHTA, FQGNSA. Trimming cost V 7 bases and J 4 bases; bases outside gene matches: 3. The CDR3 is 13 amino acids.